This is a list of T cell receptor beta chains from one sample in a study of T cell responses to AZD1222 COVID-19 vaccine. Only in-frame clones appear in the TCRdb table, and some are missing; sequencing was by immunoSEQ multiplex PCR. Of some 150,000 clones in the sample, 90% are singletons; the top ten hold 3.4%. The sample consisted of peripheral blood, taken on day 0 of AZD1222 vaccination. Every receptor here comes from an adult in good health. Each CDR3 is given without its conserved first and last residue. The listing skips clone size in some rows; elsewhere it reads once, few, many or a size class.

V gene	clone size	J gene	CDR3 protein
TRBV11-3	-	TRBJ2-2	ASSLGAGGETGELF
TRBV13	-	TRBJ2-1	ASSLGRLAGKTGYNEQF
TRBV5-1	-	TRBJ1-1	ASSWTGTLDTEAF
TRBV7-9	-	TRBJ1-1	ASSNRGLNTEAF
TRBV10-3	-	TRBJ2-1	AISRDRENNEQF
TRBV4-1	-	TRBJ1-5	ASSQIQGSNQPQH
TRBV9	-	TRBJ1-2	ASSVETGNGYT
TRBV6-2/TRBV6-3	-	TRBJ2-7	ASSRPPRPYEQY
TRBV19	few	TRBJ2-1	ASSIGASGGNEQF
TRBV6-4	-	TRBJ2-7	ASSEELRGREQY
TRBV6-2/TRBV6-3	-	TRBJ2-6	ASSVAGGNLLSSGANVLT
TRBV19	-	TRBJ1-4	ASSILGQLLF
TRBV11-3	once	TRBJ1-2	ASSQTLSYGYT
TRBV6-5	-	TRBJ1-1	ASSLPGSEAF
TRBV5-8	-	TRBJ2-7	ASSLAGTRDEQY
TRBV11-1	-	TRBJ1-1	ASSLAVNTEAF
TRBV11-3	-	TRBJ2-7	ASSPRGVYEQY
TRBV19	-	TRBJ2-1	ASSIFTPSSYNEQF
TRBV3-1/TRBV3-2	-	TRBJ2-7	ASRLGQNSYEQY
TRBV27	-	TRBJ1-2	ASGFLSRTGGGYT
TRBV24-1	-	TRBJ2-2	ATSPKLNTGELF
TRBV24-1	once	TRBJ2-2	ATSDRGGGELF
TRBV10-3	-	TRBJ2-7	AIRTGLAGQGEQY
TRBV10-3	-	TRBJ2-5	AISRTSGGGETQY
TRBV20-1	few	TRBJ2-3	SASGQDTQY
TRBV6-5	-	TRBJ2-7	ASWGLGDMDYEQY
TRBV11-3	-	TRBJ2-3	ASSLLVGLKLNTQY
TRBV19	-	TRBJ1-4	ASRQDLSTNEKLF
TRBV10-3	-	TRBJ2-7	AIIGTGGHEQY
TRBV7-3	-	TRBJ2-5	ASSLRRGFGETQY
TRBV6-2/TRBV6-3	-	TRBJ2-1	ASSLRGGGYNEQF
TRBV23-1	once	TRBJ2-2	ASSQFWRSRPPTATFSTGELF
TRBV7-9	-	TRBJ2-2	ASSPFRLVGELF
TRBV6-4	-	TRBJ2-1	ASSQAGAQSNEQF
TRBV11-1	-	TRBJ2-7	ASSFAGGPYEQY
TRBV10-3	once	TRBJ2-2	AISDPGQGLNTGELF
TRBV30	-	TRBJ1-3	AWTLGTGGNTIY